This TCR beta chain was recovered during a study of blood T cell repertoires in COVID-19. This CDR3 comprises 15 residues. V shed 5 bases and J 0 bases; nucleotides not matched to a gene: 5. Germline assignment: CDR1 SGHDT and CDR2 YYEEEE. Original methodology: For nucleated cells, counts were estimated from reference gene primer amplification. Clones were sequenced by immunoSEQ multiplex PCR, and TCRdb holds only the in-frame ones, with some missing. D and trimming were read from the DNA, whereas the V and J calls and clone size are those reported in that table. Of 100,000 to 150,000 clones in the sample, 70% to 90% were seen once.

The clonotype comes from a man between 70 and 80 years old with active COVID-19. Specimen: peripheral blood. This sequence joins TRBV5-6 and TRBJ1-1; 9 bases line up with TRBD1. The chain's CDR3 is CASRYGQGMNTEAFF. CDR3 nucleotide sequence: TGTGCCAGCAGATACGGACAGGGGATGAACACTGAAGCTTTCTTT.